Listed below are T cell receptor beta chains from one sample, sequenced in a study of OX40 agonist ivuxolimab in advanced cancers. TCRdb's copy holds only in-frame clones and misses some; the assay was immunoSEQ multiplex PCR. The data show about 77,000 clones, just under 90% seen once. The material was CD4+ or CD8+ T cells sorted from blood, obtained in a trial of the OX40 agonist ivuxolimab. The receptor source for this set is an adult with an advanced solid tumor such as melanoma, head and neck, liver or kidney cancer. Each CDR3 is given without its conserved first and last residue. Clone size appears in some rows only: once, few, many, or a class for an expanded clone.

>once|TRBV28|TRBJ1-5
ASSWGYSSQWPQH
>few|TRBV27|TRBJ1-1
ASSRPGSPYTEAF
>.|TRBV6-1|TRBJ1-1
ASSTQRDTEAF
>.|TRBV5-1|TRBJ2-3
ASSPLSGPNTQY
>.|TRBV29-1|TRBJ1-3
SVVDITSGNTIY
>.|TRBV6-5|TRBJ2-1
ASSSLFGSWTKF
>.|TRBV9|TRBJ2-1
ASSDLAGGPNEQF
>.|TRBV7-2|TRBJ1-1
ASSAHRGGGTEAF
>.|TRBV7-2|TRBJ2-7
ASSSDRGTNEQY
>.|TRBV11-2|TRBJ2-7
ASRFWGSPYEQY
>.|TRBV5-1|TRBJ2-1
ASSTITGAPYNEQF
>.|TRBV10-3|TRBJ2-1
AISESSEGEF
>.|TRBV19|TRBJ1-2
ASTQTGYGYT
>.|TRBV20-1|TRBJ2-1
SARGDEQF
>.|TRBV13|TRBJ2-6
ASSHRPSGANVLT
>.|TRBV30|TRBJ1-1
AWSASLTSNTEAF